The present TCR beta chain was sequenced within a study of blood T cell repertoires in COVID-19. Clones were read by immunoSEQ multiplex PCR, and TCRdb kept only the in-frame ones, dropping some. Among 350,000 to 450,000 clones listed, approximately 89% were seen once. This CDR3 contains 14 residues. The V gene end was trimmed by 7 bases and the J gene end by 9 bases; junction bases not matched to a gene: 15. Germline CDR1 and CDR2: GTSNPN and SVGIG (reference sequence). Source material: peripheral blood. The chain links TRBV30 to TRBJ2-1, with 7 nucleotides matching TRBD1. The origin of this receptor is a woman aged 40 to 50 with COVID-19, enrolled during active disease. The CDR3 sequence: CALIQGPPPGEQFF. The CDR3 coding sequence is TGTGCCTTGATACAGGGGCCACCGCCTGGTGAGCAGTTCTTC.